This T cell receptor beta chain was sequenced during a study of T-cell reconstitution after alpha-beta-depleted transplantation in children. Study-level points and caveats: About two months after transplant, alpha-beta T cells reportedly came from several hundred expanded graft clones. The origin of high day-60 TCRbeta diversity in some patients lay in surviving recipient T cells and thymic progenitors. Newly produced T cells mostly provided counts and TCRbeta diversity after one year, as hyperexpanded clones declined.

On this clonotype itself: What it binds is unknown.

V shed 3 bases and J 6 bases; nucleotides not matched to a gene: 7. The CDR3 has 15 amino acids. Germline V gene lookup returns CDR1 SGHDT and CDR2 YYEEEE. The authors prepared the TCRbeta library with unique molecular identifiers. From the PCR reads, TCRdb called clonotypes with MiXCR, one entry per CDR3 protein. Here the sample spans around 50,000 distinct CDR3 sequences, about 50% being singletons. The genes are TRBV5-6 and TRBJ1-4, with 8 positions matching TRBD1. This sequence originates from a boy younger than two with SCID, due to receive a stem cell transplant. The sample was peripheral blood, taken before TCRalphabeta/CD19-depleted stem cell transplant. CDR3 sequence: CASSYGRGQYEKLFF. In DNA form, the CDR3 reads TGTGCCAGCAGCTATGGCAGGGGGCAATATGAAAAACTGTTTTTT.